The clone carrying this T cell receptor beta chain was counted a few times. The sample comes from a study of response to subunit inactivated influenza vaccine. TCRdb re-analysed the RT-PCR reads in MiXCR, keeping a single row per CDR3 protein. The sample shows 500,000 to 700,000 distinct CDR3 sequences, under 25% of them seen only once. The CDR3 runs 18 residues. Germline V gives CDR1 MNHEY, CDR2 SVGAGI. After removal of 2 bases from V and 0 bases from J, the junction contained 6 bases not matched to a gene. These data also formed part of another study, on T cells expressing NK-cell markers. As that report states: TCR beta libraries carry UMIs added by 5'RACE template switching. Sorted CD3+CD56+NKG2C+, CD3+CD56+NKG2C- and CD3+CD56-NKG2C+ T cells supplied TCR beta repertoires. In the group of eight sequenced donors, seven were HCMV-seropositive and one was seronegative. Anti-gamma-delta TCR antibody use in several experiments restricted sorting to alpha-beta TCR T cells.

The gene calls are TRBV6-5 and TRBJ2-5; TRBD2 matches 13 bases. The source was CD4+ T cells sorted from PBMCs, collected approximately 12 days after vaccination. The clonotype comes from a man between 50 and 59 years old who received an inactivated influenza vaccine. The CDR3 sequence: CASSYPGLAGQYQETQYF. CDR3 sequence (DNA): TGTGCCAGCAGTTACCCGGGACTAGCGGGACAGTACCAAGAGACCCAGTACTTC.